This TCR beta chain was found in a study of immune heterogeneity within non-small cell lung tumors. CDR3 of TCR beta was amplified by multiplex PCR that used 32 V and 13 J primers. A single record per CDR3 protein comes from TCRdb applying MiXCR to the multiplex PCR reads. The data contain about 4,600 distinct CDR3 sequences, roughly 36% of them seen just once; the ten biggest clones take up about 30%. Per sample, about 0.55 ug of bulk tumor genomic DNA was the template used. Biopsies that were spaced far apart were taken, several per primary tumor, during surgery. Surgery that was curative in intent was performed on patients with untreated, newly diagnosed non-small cell lung cancer. Germline V lookup: CDR1 SQVTM, CDR2 ANQGSEA. The V end lost 5 bases, the J end lost 6 bases, and 14 bases lay between the germline ends. The CDR3 length is 13 residues.

The source is a woman in her fifties or sixties with non-small cell lung cancer. Sequencing was done on a sample of lung tumor tissue. The J gene is TRBJ1-5, the V gene TRBV29-1; TRBD1 is a possible D gene (5 bases). DNA of the CDR3: TGCAGCGTTCGACGAGGGGCAGGTCAGCCCCAGCATTTT. Its protein product is CSVRRGAGQPQHF.